Below, one T cell receptor beta chain is given with its context. The antigen remains undetermined. The libraries were made with immunoSEQ version 4 in survey mode. The repertoire was sequenced with immunoSEQ multiplex PCR; TCRdb's copy has only in-frame clones and lacks some. Found here are about 30,000 clones, approximately 66% of them singletons; the top ten hold about 1.5%. Cells were stimulated with overlapping HIV-1 Gag 15-mer peptides. Responding CD4+ T cells were sorted by upregulation of both CD40 ligand and CD69. The sample is drawn from a study of persistence of HIV-infected CD4 T cells. The sample in question was CD4+ T cells sorted from PBMCs after approximately 19-hour stimulation, obtained from a patient who received antiretroviral therapy. This sequence was found in an adult man with HIV who was CMV-seropositive.

The DNA for the CDR3 is TGTGCCAGCTCACCCCGACAGAACACCGGGGAGCTGTTTTTT. It encodes CASSPRQNTGELFF. The gene calls are TRBV18 and TRBJ2-2; D unresolved. The V end lost 3 bases, the J end lost 1 base, and 6 bases lay between the germline ends. The CDR3 loop spans 14 amino acids. Per germline, CDR1 KGHSH and CDR2 LQKENI.